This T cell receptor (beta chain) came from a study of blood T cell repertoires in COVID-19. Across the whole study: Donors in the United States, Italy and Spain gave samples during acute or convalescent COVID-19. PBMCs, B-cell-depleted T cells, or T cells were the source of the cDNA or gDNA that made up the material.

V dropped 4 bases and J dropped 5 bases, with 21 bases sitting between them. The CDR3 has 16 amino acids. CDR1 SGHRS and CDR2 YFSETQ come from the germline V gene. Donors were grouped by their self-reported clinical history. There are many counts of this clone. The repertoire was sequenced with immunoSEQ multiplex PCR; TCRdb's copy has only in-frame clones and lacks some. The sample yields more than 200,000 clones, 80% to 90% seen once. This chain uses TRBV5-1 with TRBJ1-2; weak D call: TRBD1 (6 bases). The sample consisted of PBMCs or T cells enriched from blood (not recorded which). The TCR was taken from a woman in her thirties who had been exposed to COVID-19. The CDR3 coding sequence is TGCGCCAGCAGCCTAGGTAGGGGACAAGGCCTATATGGCTACACCTTC. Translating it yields CASSLGRGQGLYGYTF.